One and the same sample provided the 17 T cell receptor beta chains below, sequenced in a study of shared clonotypes between healthy human individuals. Clones were sequenced by immunoSEQ multiplex PCR, and TCRdb holds only the in-frame ones, with some missing. The repertoire holds around 560,000 clones, with roughly 95% as singletons. CD45RO-negative, CCR7-selected cells formed the naive CD8 fraction, which excluded terminally differentiated effector memory CD45RA+ cells. The specimen was naive CD8+ T cells sorted from blood. These receptors all come from a woman in her thirties in good health.

The chain links TRBV28 to TRBJ2-7; 7 nucleotides line up with TRBD1. Germline V gene data show CDR1 as MDHEN and CDR2 as SYDVKM. CDR3 size: 15 residues. V lost 7 bases to trimming and J lost 2 bases; unmatched junction nucleotides: 11. This chain's CDR3 is CASTPRPDRAYEQYF. CDR3 in DNA: TGTGCCAGCACCCCCCGTCCCGACAGGGCCTACGAGCAGTACTTC.

This sequence joins TRBV6-6 and TRBJ1-4; D uncertain. Trimming removed 0 bases at V and 8 bases at J, with 16 bases between. Germline lookup yields CDR1 MNHNY and CDR2 SVGAGI (reference sequence). This CDR3 has 16 residues. The CDR3 protein is CASSYSPGEKGEKLFF. As DNA, the CDR3 is TGTGCCAGCAGTTACTCCCCGGGAGAAAAAGGGGAAAAACTGTTTTTT.

This chain joins TRBV28 and TRBJ1-3, with 10 bases identical to TRBD1. Germline V gene lookup returns CDR1 MDHEN and CDR2 SYDVKM. The CDR3 spans 14 residues. With 7 bases clipped from V and 2 bases from J, the junction kept 2 bases outside the gene matches. CDR3 region: CASNDRGPGNTIYF. Written as DNA, the CDR3 is TGTGCCAGCAACGACAGGGGGCCTGGAAACACCATATATTTT. Using reference TRBV28 and TRBJ1-3 for the parts outside the CDR3, the full variable domain is DVKVTQSSRYLVKRTGEKVFLECVQDMDHENMFWYRQDPGLGLRLIYFSYDVKMKEKGDIPEGYSVSREKKERFSLILESASTNQTSMYLCASNDRGPGNTIYFGEGSWLTVV.

The rearrangement joins TRBV4-1 to TRBJ1-1; tentative D call: TRBD1 (6 bases). Germline CDR1 reads MGHRA; CDR2 reads YSYEKL. This CDR3 region has 19 residues. V shed 1 base and J shed 6 bases, with 27 bases lying between them. CDR3 in DNA: TGCGCCAGCAGCCAAGTTTGGGGACGGGAGGGGGGAGTTCAGGCTGAAGCTTTCTTT. Translated: CASSQVWGREGGVQAEAFF.

The chain has TRBV27 and TRBJ2-1; unclear D gene. Trimming left V 3 bases short and J 4 bases short, with 7 bases between. The germline CDR1 and CDR2 sequences are MNHEY and SMNVEV (reference sequence). The CDR3 extends over 13 amino acids. This CDR3 reads CASSFVPYNEQFF. The CDR3 DNA reads as TGTGCCAGCAGTTTTGTTCCGTACAATGAGCAGTTCTTC.

The rearrangement links TRBV9 to TRBJ2-3; 10 bases align to TRBD2. CDR3 size: 15 residues. Germline values: CDR1 SGDLS, CDR2 YYNGEE. The ends lost 1 base at V and 4 bases at J; junction bases unmatched: 3. The CDR3 DNA is TGTGCCAGCAGCGTACTAGCGGGAGCATCAGATACGCAGTATTTT. It translates to CASSVLAGASDTQYF.

The V and J genes are TRBV4-2 and TRBJ2-4; D remains unclear. Germline V gene data show CDR1 as LGHNA and CDR2 as YNFKEQ. The CDR3 runs to 15 residues. With 5 bases removed from V and 2 bases from J, the gap between germline ends came to 13 bases. CDR3 bases: TGTGCCAGCAGCAATCTCATAAACCCCAAAAACATTCAGTACTTC. It translates to CASSNLINPKNIQYF.

The J gene is TRBJ2-3, the V gene TRBV29-1; D unresolved. Germline CDR1 SQVTM, CDR2 ANQGSEA. The V and J ends lost 7 bases and 2 bases respectively, with 4 bases between them. This CDR3 spans 10 amino acids. CDR3 sequence: CSGLTDTQYF. In nucleotides, the CDR3 is TGCAGCGGCCTCACAGATACGCAGTATTTT.

The chain is built from TRBV19 and TRBJ1-1; D unresolved. The CDR3 has 13 amino acids. Trimming shortened V by 7 bases and J by 0 bases, and 9 bases separated the two germline ends. Looked up from germline, CDR1 is LNHDA and CDR2 is SQIVND (reference sequence). For the CDR3, the DNA is TGTGCCAGTAAGTTAGACTTGAACACTGAAGCTTTCTTT. This gives the protein CASKLDLNTEAFF. The full variable domain, completed using reference TRBV19 and TRBJ1-1, is DGGITQSPKYLFRKEGQNVTLSCEQNLNHDAMYWYRQDPGQGLRLIYYSQIVNDFQKGDIAEGYSVSREKKESFPLTVTSAQKNPTAFYLCASKLDLNTEAFFGQGTRLTVV.

J is TRBJ2-4 and V is TRBV19; a weak D match, TRBD1 (6 bases). The CDR3 consists of 14 residues. Trimming took off 4 bases at V and 1 base at J, with 8 bases between the two ends. Germline CDR1 reads LNHDA; CDR2 reads SQIVND (reference sequence). CDR3 coding DNA: TGTGCCAGTAGTAACAGGGATGCCAAAAACATTCAGTACTTC. It is translated as CASSNRDAKNIQYF.

The J gene is TRBJ1-1, the V gene TRBV19; no clear D. Germline loops: CDR1 LNHDA, CDR2 SQIVND (reference sequence). The CDR3 has 12 amino acids. V dropped 5 bases and J dropped 3 bases, with 7 bases sitting between them. The CDR3, as DNA: TGTGCCAGTAGTGTGGGGTACACTGAAGCTTTCTTT. Encoded protein: CASSVGYTEAFF.

The rearrangement joins TRBV28 to TRBJ2-7; 9 bases align to TRBD1. This CDR3 region has 15 residues. The trim removed 4 bases at V and 3 bases at J, leaving 7 bases unmatched. Germline lookup yields CDR1 MDHEN and CDR2 SYDVKM. In nucleotides, the CDR3 is TGTGCCAGCAGTTACGAAGGGACAGGGAGCTACGAGCAGTACTTC. Translation gives CASSYEGTGSYEQYF.

Written as DNA, the CDR3 is TGTGCCACCAGCGCCGAGGACAGCCGGGCTGAAAAACTGTTTTTT. It yields the protein CATSAEDSRAEKLFF. The chain recombines TRBV15 with TRBJ1-4, with TRBD1 as a possible D gene (6 bases). Germline V gene sequence: CDR1 LNHNV, CDR2 YYDKDF (reference sequence). V lost 5 bases, J lost 7 bases, and 17 bases lay in between. The CDR3 has 15 residues. The entire variable domain, with the rest obtained from reference TRBV15 and TRBJ1-4, is as follows: DAMVIQNPRYQVTQFGKPVTLSCSQTLNHNVMYWYQQKSSQAPKLLFHYYDKDFNNEADTPDNFQSRRPNTSFCFLDIRSPGLGDTAMYLCATSAEDSRAEKLFFGSGTQLSVL.

The chain is built from TRBV6-6 and TRBJ2-1, with D possibly matching TRBD2 (8 bases). The CDR3 runs 12 residues. Germline V CDR1 and CDR2: MNHNY, SVGAGI (reference sequence). Trimming pared 10 bases from V and 9 bases from J, leaving 16 bases between. CDR3 sequence reads: CATAGEGAEQFF. The DNA for the CDR3 is TGTGCCACAGCGGGAGAGGGGGCTGAGCAGTTCTTC.

This chain links TRBV11-2 with TRBJ2-1; 11 bases match TRBD2. With V trimmed by 7 bases and J by 5 bases, 10 bases remained unmatched. Germline V gene data show CDR1 as SGHAT and CDR2 as FQNNGV. The CDR3 spans 16 residues. CDR3: CASTTVSGRVNNEQFF. The CDR3 DNA reads as TGTGCCAGCACCACAGTTAGCGGGAGGGTTAACAATGAGCAGTTCTTC.

This chain links TRBV7-9 with TRBJ2-6, with D hard to call. Trimming shortened V by 7 bases and J by 0 bases, and 16 bases separated the two germline ends. CDR3 length equals 17 residues. The germline gives CDR1 SEHNR, CDR2 FQNEAQ (reference sequence). The CDR3 here is CASTAGPLGSGANVLTF. CDR3 coding DNA: TGTGCCAGCACCGCCGGGCCTTTAGGCTCTGGGGCCAACGTCCTGACTTTC.

The V gene is TRBV9, the J gene TRBJ2-7; D is possibly TRBD1 or TRBD2 (5 bases each). The CDR3 has 15 residues. The V and J ends lost 0 bases and 5 bases respectively, with 15 bases between them. The germline CDR1 and CDR2 sequences are SGDLS and YYNGEE. CDR3 protein: CASSVDGTPAHEQYF. The CDR3 DNA reads TGTGCCAGCAGCGTAGACGGGACCCCAGCCCACGAGCAGTACTTC. The variable domain in full, with the rest retrieved from reference TRBV9 and TRBJ2-7, is DSGVTQTPKHLITATGQRVTLRCSPRSGDLSVYWYQQSLDQGLQFLIQYYNGEERAKGNILERFSAQQFPDLHSELNLSSLELGDSALYFCASSVDGTPAHEQYFGPGTRLTVT.